This T cell receptor (beta chain) was identified in a study of chemoradiotherapy in HPV16-positive cancers. Study-wide context: Two HPV16-positive patients' cells yielded candidate HPV-specific clones and common motifs. Study-wide findings and caveats: Better recurrence-free survival went with HPV-responsive T-cell expansion in HPV16-positive patients. Functional assays defining HPV-specific T cells used only two HPV16-positive patients.

This clone was observed a single time. The antigen is undetermined. Repeated repertoire sampling spanned the course of chemoradiotherapy. TCRdb's table, derived via immunoSEQ multiplex PCR, lists solely in-frame clones and lacks some. Among about 7,600 clones listed, roughly 80% were seen once. Trimming cost V 2 bases and J 10 bases, with 15 bases left between them. From germline, CDR1 is SGHTA and CDR2 FQGTGA. The CDR3 totals 14 residues. The V and J genes are TRBV7-3 and TRBJ2-1, with D possibly being TRBD1 or TRBD2 (6 bases each). Specimen: blood, collected from a patient who underwent chemoradiotherapy. This TCR derives from a human donor with HPV-associated anogenital cancer. CDR3 DNA sequence: TGTGCCAGCAGCTTAGAGGGGGGCGGTAGGGAGCAGTTCTTC. Protein product: CASSLEGGGREQFF. Full variable domain (missing parts from reference TRBV7-3 and TRBJ2-1): GAGVSQTPSNKVTEKGKYVELRCDPISGHTALYWYRQSLGQGPEFLIYFQGTGAADDSGLPNDRFFAVRPEGSVSTLKIQRTERGDSAVYLCASSLEGGGREQFFGPGTRLTVL.